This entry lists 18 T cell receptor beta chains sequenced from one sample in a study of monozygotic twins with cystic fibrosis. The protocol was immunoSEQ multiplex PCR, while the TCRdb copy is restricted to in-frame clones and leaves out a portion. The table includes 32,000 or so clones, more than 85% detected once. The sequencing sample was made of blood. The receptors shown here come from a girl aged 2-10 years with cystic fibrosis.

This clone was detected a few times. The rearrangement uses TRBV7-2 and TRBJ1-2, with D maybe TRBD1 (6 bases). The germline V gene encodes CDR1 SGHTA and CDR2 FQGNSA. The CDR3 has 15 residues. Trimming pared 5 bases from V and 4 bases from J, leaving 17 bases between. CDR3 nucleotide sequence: TGTGCCAGCAGCATCCCCGGGACATTTGGCTATGGCTACACCTTC. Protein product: CASSIPGTFGYGYTF.

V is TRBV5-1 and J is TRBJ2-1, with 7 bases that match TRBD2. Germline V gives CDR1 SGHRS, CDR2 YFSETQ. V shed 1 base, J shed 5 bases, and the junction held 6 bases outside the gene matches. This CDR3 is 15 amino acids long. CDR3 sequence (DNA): TGCGCCAGCAGCTTGTCCGAGCGGGGCAACAATGAGCAGTTCTTC. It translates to CASSLSERGNNEQFF.

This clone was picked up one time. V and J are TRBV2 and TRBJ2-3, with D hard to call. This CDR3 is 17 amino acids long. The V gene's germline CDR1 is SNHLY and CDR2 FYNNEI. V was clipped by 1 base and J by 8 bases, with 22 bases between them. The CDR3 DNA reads TGTGCCAGCAGTGAAGGGCGTGGGTACGCTAGTGTAGGTACGCAGTATTTT. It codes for CASSEGRGYASVGTQYF.

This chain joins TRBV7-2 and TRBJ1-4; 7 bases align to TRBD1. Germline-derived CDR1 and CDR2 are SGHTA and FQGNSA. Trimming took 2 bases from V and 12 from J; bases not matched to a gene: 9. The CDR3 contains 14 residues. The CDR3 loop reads CASSLIVGDRELFF. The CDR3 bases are TGTGCCAGCAGCTTAATTGTCGGAGACAGGGAACTGTTTTTT.

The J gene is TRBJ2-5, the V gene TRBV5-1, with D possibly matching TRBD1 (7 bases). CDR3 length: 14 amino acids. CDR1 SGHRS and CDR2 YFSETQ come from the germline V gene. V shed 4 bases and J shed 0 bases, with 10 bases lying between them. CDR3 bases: TGCGCCAGCAGCGCGGGACAGCACCAAGAGACCCAGTACTTC. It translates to CASSAGQHQETQYF.

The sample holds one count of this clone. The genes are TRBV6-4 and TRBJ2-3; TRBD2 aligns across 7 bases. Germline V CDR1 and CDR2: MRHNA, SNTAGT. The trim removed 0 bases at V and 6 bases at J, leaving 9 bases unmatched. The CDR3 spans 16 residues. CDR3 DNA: TGTGCCAGCAGTGACTCAGCGGGGACCATGGTTGATACGCAGTATTTT. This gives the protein CASSDSAGTMVDTQYF.

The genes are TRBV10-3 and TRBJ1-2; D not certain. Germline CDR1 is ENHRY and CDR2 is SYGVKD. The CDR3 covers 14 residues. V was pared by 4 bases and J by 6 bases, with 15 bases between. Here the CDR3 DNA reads TGTGCCATCAGTGCTGATTCAAAGGGCCATGGCTACACCTTC. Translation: CAISADSKGHGYTF.

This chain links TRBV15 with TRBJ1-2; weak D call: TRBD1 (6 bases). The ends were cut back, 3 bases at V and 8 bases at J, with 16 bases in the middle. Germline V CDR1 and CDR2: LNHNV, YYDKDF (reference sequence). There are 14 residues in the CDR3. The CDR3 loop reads CATSSRQVVSGYTF. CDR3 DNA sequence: TGTGCCACCAGCAGTAGACAGGTCGTCTCGGGCTACACCTTC.

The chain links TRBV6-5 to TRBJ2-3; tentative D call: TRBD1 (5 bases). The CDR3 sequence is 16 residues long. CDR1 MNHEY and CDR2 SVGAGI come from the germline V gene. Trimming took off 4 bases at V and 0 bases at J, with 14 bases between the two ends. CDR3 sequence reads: CASSSGATRSTDTQYF. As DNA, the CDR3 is TGTGCCAGCAGTTCTGGGGCGACCCGTAGCACAGATACGCAGTATTTT.

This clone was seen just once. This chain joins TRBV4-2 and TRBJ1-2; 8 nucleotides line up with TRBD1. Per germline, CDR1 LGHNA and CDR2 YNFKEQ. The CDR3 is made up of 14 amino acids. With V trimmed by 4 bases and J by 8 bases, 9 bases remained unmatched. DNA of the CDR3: TGTGCCAGCAGCCGACCGACAGGGGACGAGGGCTACACCTTC. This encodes CASSRPTGDEGYTF.

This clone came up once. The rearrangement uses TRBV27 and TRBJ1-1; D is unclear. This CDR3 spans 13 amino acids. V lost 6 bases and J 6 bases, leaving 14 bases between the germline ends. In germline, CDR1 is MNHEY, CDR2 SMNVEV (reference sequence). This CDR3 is CASSPLSDPEAFF. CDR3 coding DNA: TGTGCCAGCAGCCCCCTCTCCGACCCTGAAGCTTTCTTT.

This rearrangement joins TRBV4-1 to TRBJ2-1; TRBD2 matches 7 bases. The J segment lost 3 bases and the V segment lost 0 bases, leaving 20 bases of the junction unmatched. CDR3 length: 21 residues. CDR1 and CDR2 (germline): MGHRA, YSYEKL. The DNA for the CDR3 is TGCGCCAGCAGCCAAGAGGATCTACTTAAATTGAGCGGGGTAATCTACAATGAGCAGTTCTTC. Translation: CASSQEDLLKLSGVIYNEQFF.

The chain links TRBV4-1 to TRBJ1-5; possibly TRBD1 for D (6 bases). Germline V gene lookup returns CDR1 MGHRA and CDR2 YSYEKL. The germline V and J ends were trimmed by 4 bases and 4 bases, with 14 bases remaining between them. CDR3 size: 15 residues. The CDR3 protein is CASSRTGQSNQPQHF. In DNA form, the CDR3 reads TGCGCCAGCAGCCGGACTGGACAGTCTAATCAGCCCCAGCATTTT.

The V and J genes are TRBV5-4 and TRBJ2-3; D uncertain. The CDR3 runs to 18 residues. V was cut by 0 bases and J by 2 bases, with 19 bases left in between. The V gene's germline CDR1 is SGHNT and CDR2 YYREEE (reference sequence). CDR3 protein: CASSLGKRSGPITDTQYF. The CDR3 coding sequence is TGTGCCAGCAGCTTGGGGAAACGGTCCGGCCCAATCACAGATACGCAGTATTTT.

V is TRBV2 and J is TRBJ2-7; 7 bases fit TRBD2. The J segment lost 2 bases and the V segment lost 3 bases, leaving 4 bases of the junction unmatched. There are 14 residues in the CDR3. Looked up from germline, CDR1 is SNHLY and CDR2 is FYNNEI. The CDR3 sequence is CASSDLRGTYEQYF. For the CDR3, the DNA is TGTGCCAGCAGTGATTTGCGGGGGACCTACGAGCAGTACTTC.

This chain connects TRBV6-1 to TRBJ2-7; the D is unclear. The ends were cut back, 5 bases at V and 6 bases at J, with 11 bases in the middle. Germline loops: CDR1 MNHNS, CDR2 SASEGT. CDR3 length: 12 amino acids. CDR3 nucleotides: TGTGCCAGCAGTTTCGACACCAGCGAGCAGTACTTC. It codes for CASSFDTSEQYF.

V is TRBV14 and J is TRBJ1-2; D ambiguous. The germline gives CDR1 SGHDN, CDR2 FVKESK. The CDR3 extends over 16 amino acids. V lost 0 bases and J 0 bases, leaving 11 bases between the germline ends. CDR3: CASSQDWPNSNYGYTF. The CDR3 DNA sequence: TGTGCCAGCAGCCAAGATTGGCCGAATTCTAACTATGGCTACACCTTC.

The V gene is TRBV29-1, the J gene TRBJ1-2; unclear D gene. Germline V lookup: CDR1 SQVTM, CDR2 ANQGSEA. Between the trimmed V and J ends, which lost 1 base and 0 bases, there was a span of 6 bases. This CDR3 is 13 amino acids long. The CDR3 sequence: CSVEARANYGYTF. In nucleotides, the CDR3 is TGCAGCGTTGAAGCACGAGCTAACTATGGCTACACCTTC. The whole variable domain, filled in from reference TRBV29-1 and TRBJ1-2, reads SAVISQKPSRDICQRGTSLTIQCQVDSQVTMMFWYRQQPGQSLTLIATANQGSEATYESGFVIDKFPISRPNLTFSTLTVSNMSPEDSSIYLCSVEARANYGYTFGSGTRLTVV.